Below, 18 T cell receptor beta chains from the same sample are listed, as sequenced in a study of technical replicates of blood from several donors. Assay used: immunoSEQ multiplex PCR; TCRdb lists only in-frame clones, some missing. Of around 83,000 clones in the sample, about 93% were seen once. The specimen sequenced was T cells isolated from PBMCs. All receptors derive from a human donor in good health.

The chain is built from TRBV19 and TRBJ2-7; perhaps TRBD1 as D (7 bases). The CDR3 is made up of 18 amino acids. Germline V gene sequence: CDR1 LNHDA, CDR2 SQIVND (reference sequence). V lost 5 bases and J lost 4, with 27 bases in between. The chain's CDR3 is CASSWQGISDRTIYEQYF. DNA for the CDR3: TGTGCCAGTAGTTGGCAGGGGATTTCGGACAGGACTATTTACGAGCAGTACTTC. The full variable domain, in which reference TRBV19 and TRBJ2-7 provide the parts outside the CDR3, is DGGITQSPKYLFRKEGQNVTLSCEQNLNHDAMYWYRQDPGQGLRLIYYSQIVNDFQKGDIAEGYSVSREKKESFPLTVTSAQKNPTAFYLCASSWQGISDRTIYEQYFGPGTRLTVT.

The chain recombines TRBV2 with TRBJ1-5; D not certain. This CDR3 is 14 amino acids long. From germline, CDR1 is SNHLY and CDR2 FYNNEI. V lost 2 bases, J lost 6 bases, and 11 bases lay in between. The chain's CDR3 is CASSETGKAQPQHF. CDR3 nucleotides: TGTGCCAGCAGTGAAACGGGAAAGGCTCAGCCCCAGCATTTT. Filled out from reference TRBV2 and TRBJ1-5, the complete variable domain reads EPEVTQTPSHQVTQMGQEVILRCVPISNHLYFYWYRQILGQKVEFLVSFYNNEISEKSEIFDDQFSVERPDGSNFTLKIRSTKLEDSAMYFCASSETGKAQPQHFGDGTRLSIL.

Of note for this clone: Its ends do not fully match the called genes, so a read error is possible. The rearrangement joins TRBV7-7 to TRBJ1-1; TRBD1 matches 8 bases. The germline V gene encodes CDR1 SSHAT and CDR2 FNYEAQ (reference sequence). The CDR3 is 15 amino acids. The CDR3 here is CASSLLDRENTEAFF. The CDR3 coding sequence is TGTGCTAGCAGCCTTCTGGACAGGGAAAACACTGAAGCTTTCTTT.

V is TRBV12-2 and J is TRBJ2-7; the table's D call of TRBD1 was not tested on the DNA. TRBV12-2 is listed as a pseudogene. CDR3 size: 17 residues. Here the CDR3 DNA reads TGTGCAAGTCGCTTAAAAACAGGGCGAATATATCCCTACGAGCAGTACTTC. It encodes CASRLKTGRIYPYEQYF.

J is TRBJ2-7 and V is TRBV6-6; TRBD1 aligns across 8 bases. CDR1 and CDR2 (germline): MNHNY, SVGAGI (reference sequence). Trimming at V came to 6 bases and at J to 1 base, leaving 5 bases not matched to a gene. CDR3 length: 14 amino acids. CDR3 DNA: TGTGCCAGCAGCCCTGGACAGGGATCCTACGAGCAGTACTTC. Protein product: CASSPGQGSYEQYF.

This clone has more than one count but fewer than ten. The chain carries TRBV6-5 and TRBJ2-7, with 9 bases lining up with TRBD2. Germline CDR1 MNHEY, CDR2 SVGAGI. CDR3 length: 13 residues. J lost 3 bases, V lost 7 bases, and 4 bases had no gene match. CDR3 in DNA: TGTGCCAGCACGCCTAGCGGGGACTACGAGCAGTACTTC. This encodes CASTPSGDYEQYF.

This clone was counted once. The J gene is TRBJ2-7, the V gene TRBV4-1; unclear D gene. The V gene's germline CDR1 is MGHRA and CDR2 YSYEKL. The ends were cut back, 4 bases at V and 2 bases at J, with 15 bases in the middle. This CDR3 contains 15 residues. The DNA for the CDR3 is TGCGCCAGCAGCCGAAATACAGCCCCGACCTACGAGCAGTACTTC. The encoded protein is CASSRNTAPTYEQYF.

The CDR3 spells CASSTPGPGNTIYF. CDR3 nucleotides: TGTGCCAGCAGCACCCCAGGCCCTGGAAACACCATATATTTT. The genes are TRBV5-4 and TRBJ1-3; D is unresolved. The CDR3 has 14 amino acids. The germline V gene encodes CDR1 SGHNT and CDR2 YYREEE (reference sequence). The V end lost 4 bases, the J end lost 2 bases, and 10 bases lay between the germline ends.

CDR3 nucleotides: TGCGCCAGCAGTGAGTCCCGAGGAAGGACAGCCGAGAGATGGACCCAGTACTTC. It yields the protein CASSESRGRTAERWTQYF. The J gene is TRBJ2-5, the V gene TRBV10-1; a weak D match, TRBD1 (6 bases). Trimming stripped 0 bases from V and 7 bases from J, with 24 bases between. The germline gives CDR1 WNHNN, CDR2 SYGVQD (reference sequence). This CDR3 is built from 18 residues.

With respect to this clone: Compared with germline, one end of the junction differs, possibly owing to a read error. The V call is TRBV7-9, the J call TRBJ2-7; no clear D. CDR1 and CDR2 (germline): SEHNR, FQNEAQ (reference sequence). The CDR3 spans 12 residues. In DNA form, the CDR3 reads TGTGCCAGCAGCCTAAGCTCCCACGAGCAGTACTTC. Translation gives CASSLSSHEQYF.

V and J are TRBV19 and TRBJ1-2; no definite D call. Germline assignment: CDR1 LNHDA and CDR2 SQIVND (reference sequence). The CDR3 length is 15 residues. V lost 6 bases to trimming and J lost 4 bases, with 18 bases between them. CDR3 DNA: TGTGCCAGTAGAGAACCCGGGGAAATTTTCTATGGCTACACCTTC. It is translated as CASREPGEIFYGYTF.

The rearrangement joins TRBV4-3 to TRBJ2-7, with TRBD2 matching over 8 bases. The CDR3 has 16 amino acids. Germline values: CDR1 LGHNA, CDR2 YSLEER. Trimming took 3 bases from V and 0 from J; bases not matched to a gene: 7. CDR3 in DNA: TGCGCCAGCAGCCATAATGCGGCGGGAGGCTCCTACGAGCAGTACTTC. Its translation is CASSHNAAGGSYEQYF.

The rearrangement joins TRBV7-9 to TRBJ1-4; 10 bases are shared with TRBD1. Germline values: CDR1 SEHNR, CDR2 FQNEAQ (reference sequence). Trimming at V came to 6 bases and at J to 7 bases, leaving 8 bases not matched to a gene. This CDR3 spans 15 amino acids. The CDR3 loop reads CASRSSGTGVEKLFF. As DNA, the CDR3 is TGTGCCAGCAGATCATCCGGGACAGGGGTTGAAAAACTGTTTTTT.

The CDR3 sequence is CASSLAGSIVDTQYF. CDR3 DNA sequence: TGTGCCAGCAGCTTAGCAGGGAGTATTGTAGATACGCAGTATTTT. The genes are TRBV7-2 and TRBJ2-3; a weak D match, TRBD2 (5 bases). The V gene's germline CDR1 is SGHTA and CDR2 FQGNSA. V dropped 0 bases and J dropped 5 bases, with 12 bases sitting between them. The CDR3 extends over 15 amino acids.

The chain carries TRBV7-8 and TRBJ2-5, with TRBD2 matching over 8 bases. Germline values: CDR1 SGHVS, CDR2 FQNEAQ. V was pared by 0 bases and J by 4 bases, with 10 bases of the junction left unmatched. The CDR3 sequence is 17 residues long. The DNA of the CDR3 is TGTGCCAGCAGCTTAGCTCCCCTCGGACTAGCAGGAGAGACCCAGTACTTC. Translated: CASSLAPLGLAGETQYF.

The chain joins TRBV2 to TRBJ2-3; TRBD1 is a possible D gene (6 bases). Trimming shortened V by 7 bases and J by 0 bases, and 11 bases separated the two germline ends. Germline-derived CDR1 and CDR2 are SNHLY and FYNNEI. The CDR3 loop spans 14 amino acids. The chain's CDR3 is CASNSQGSTDTQYF. CDR3 sequence (DNA): TGTGCCAGCAATAGCCAGGGGAGCACAGATACGCAGTATTTT.

The J gene is TRBJ2-7, the V gene TRBV5-5; TRBD1 is a possible D gene (5 bases). This CDR3 region has 14 residues. Germline-derived CDR1 and CDR2 are SGHKS and YYEKEE (reference sequence). Between the trimmed V and J ends, which lost 7 bases and 0 bases, there was a span of 14 bases. The CDR3 nucleotides read TGTGCCAGCGGTTCGAGACAGAGCTCCTACGAGCAGTACTTC. As protein: CASGSRQSSYEQYF.

The table lists this clone with a count of one. V gene TRBV19 combines with J gene TRBJ1-1, with D possibly TRBD1 on 6 matching bases. The CDR3 has 14 residues. Germline values: CDR1 LNHDA, CDR2 SQIVND (reference sequence). V shed 5 bases and J shed 0 bases, with 10 bases lying between them. CDR3 sequence reads: CASSGDKMNTEAFF. The CDR3 nucleotides are TGTGCCAGTAGTGGGGACAAAATGAACACTGAAGCTTTCTTT.